These T cell receptor beta chains were read from a single sample in a study of blood T cell repertoires in COVID-19. Data came from immunoSEQ multiplex PCR; TCRdb stores just in-frame clones and leaves some out. The sample lists about 62,000 clones, roughly 89% occurring once. Sequencing was performed on peripheral blood. These receptors were taken from a woman aged 80 or over with acute or convalescent COVID-19. The CDR3 runs from the conserved cysteine through the conserved F or W. Each record gives: J gene, V gene, clone size, D gene, CDR3 DNA, CDR3 protein. D genes are given only for firm matches. Size is stated for part of the rows, as once, few or many counts, or as a class when the clone is expanded.

>TRBJ1-6|TRBV11-1|NA|NA
TGTGCCAGCAGCCAGACGGTCGGGGGGAATAATTCACCCCTCCACTTT
CASSQTVGGNNSPLHF
>TRBJ2-6|TRBV5-1|few|TRBD1
TGCGCCAGCAGCCTACAGGGGGCGGGTGGGGCCAACGTCCTGACTTTC
CASSLQGAGGANVLTF
>TRBJ2-3|TRBV5-1|few|NA
TGCGCCAGCAGCGACGGACAGAGCACAGATACGCAGTATTTT
CASSDGQSTDTQYF
>TRBJ2-5|TRBV27|NA|TRBD2
TGTGCCAGCAAGATGACTAGCGGGGTACAAGAGACCCAGTACTTC
CASKMTSGVQETQYF
>TRBJ2-7|TRBV30|medium-sized|TRBD1
TGTGCCTGGAGTGTAGGTGGGACAGGGAGCGAGCAGTACTTC
CAWSVGGTGSEQYF
>TRBJ1-1|TRBV7-3|NA|TRBD1
TGTGCCAGCAGCTTAAGACAGGGGAGCACTGAAGCTTTCTTT
CASSLRQGSTEAFF
>TRBJ1-5|TRBV27|NA|NA
TGTGCCAGCAGTCCCCGGCGGGGGGTTATAGGGAATCAGCCCCAGCATTTT
CASSPRRGVIGNQPQHF
>TRBJ2-7|TRBV7-8|once|NA
TGTGCCAGCAGCTTAGCGCAACAGGGCGGCTCCTACGAGCAGTACTTC
CASSLAQQGGSYEQYF
>TRBJ1-2|TRBV12-3/TRBV12-4|once|NA
TGTGCCAGCAGTTTACGGGGGGTAACCTTC
CASSLRGVTF
>TRBJ2-3|TRBV6-4|NA|TRBD1
TGTGCCAGCAGCGATGGGACAGGTAGCACAGATACGCAGTATTTT
CASSDGTGSTDTQYF
>TRBJ2-1|TRBV14|NA|NA
TGTGCCAGCAGCCAAGAAAAGGTTTGGGAGTCCGACAATGAGCAGTTCTTC
CASSQEKVWESDNEQFF
>TRBJ2-1|TRBV2|NA|TRBD2
TGTGCCAGCAAGAGGACTAGCGGGATCTATGAGCAGTTCTTC
CASKRTSGIYEQFF
>TRBJ1-2|TRBV18|NA|TRBD1
TGTGCCAGCTCACCGGGACAGAGGGATGGCTACACCTTC
CASSPGQRDGYTF
>TRBJ2-7|TRBV3-1/TRBV3-2|few|NA
TGTGCCAGCAGCCAAGATGGCCCGGGGTCCGAGCAGTACTTC
CASSQDGPGSEQYF
>TRBJ2-7|TRBV4-2|NA|TRBD1
TGTGCCAGCAGCCCGGAGTTGACAGGGGGCCAATACGAGCAGTACTTC
CASSPELTGGQYEQYF
>TRBJ1-5|TRBV6-1|NA|NA
TGTGCCAGCAGTGAAGTACTCGGGGCGAGGAGGGACAATCAGCCCCAGCATTTT
CASSEVLGARRDNQPQHF
>TRBJ2-5|TRBV12-3/TRBV12-4|NA|NA
TGTGCCAGCAGCCCCCGGGTTATGGAGACCCAGTACTTC
CASSPRVMETQYF
>TRBJ1-4|TRBV11-2|NA|NA
TGTGCCAGCAGCCTGGGCCAGGAGGGTGAAAAACTGTTTTTT
CASSLGQEGEKLFF
>TRBJ2-3|TRBV21-1|NA|NA
TGTGCCAGCAGCAATACAGCACCTAGCACAGATACGCAGTATTTT
CASSNTAPSTDTQYF
>TRBJ1-1|TRBV18|NA|TRBD1
TGTGCCAGCTCAACGGGACAGGCCCAGCTGAACACTGAAGCTTTCTTT
CASSTGQAQLNTEAFF
>TRBJ2-3|TRBV18|NA|NA
TGTGCCAGCTCCCGAAACCCCCCAGGGGCCACAGATACGCAGTATTTT
CASSRNPPGATDTQYF
>TRBJ2-3|TRBV4-1|NA|TRBD1
TGCGCCAGCAGCCACCCGACAGGGAATTCAGATACGCAGTATTTT
CASSHPTGNSDTQYF
>TRBJ2-5|TRBV4-1|once|TRBD1
TGCGCCAGCAGCCAACAACAGGGGGTTAGGGAGACCCAGTACTTC
CASSQQQGVRETQYF
>TRBJ1-5|TRBV19|once|NA
TGTGCCAGTAGTATAGATTCGGATCAGCCCCAGCATTTT
CASSIDSDQPQHF
>TRBJ2-1|TRBV3-1/TRBV3-2|NA|TRBD2
TGTGCCAGCAGCCGGACTAGTCAAGGCAAGGGTGAGCAGTTCTTC
CASSRTSQGKGEQFF
>TRBJ1-1|TRBV5-1|NA|NA
TGCGCCAGCAGCTTGACGGGAATCACTGAAGCTTTCTTT
CASSLTGITEAFF
>TRBJ1-1|TRBV7-9|NA|TRBD1
TGTGCCAGCAGCCCCTACAGGGGTATGAACACTGAAGCTTTCTTT
CASSPYRGMNTEAFF
>TRBJ2-5|TRBV7-2|NA|TRBD1
TGTGCCAGCAGCTTAGAACAGGGGCAAGAGACCCAGTACTTC
CASSLEQGQETQYF
>TRBJ2-7|TRBV5-6|NA|TRBD1
TGTGCCAGCAGCAAATTAGGGACAGGGTCCGCCGAGCAGTACTTC
CASSKLGTGSAEQYF
>TRBJ2-7|TRBV11-2|NA|NA
TGTGCCAGCAGCTTCCAAGGAGGAGGTCCCGAGCAGTACTTC
CASSFQGGGPEQYF
>TRBJ2-4|TRBV3-1/TRBV3-2|NA|NA
TGTGCCAGCAGCCAAGGCCAACCCGGCAGGCTACAGTACTTC
CASSQGQPGRLQYF
>TRBJ2-2|TRBV28|NA|TRBD2
TGTGCCAGCAGTCGGGGACTAGCGGGGTACACCGGGGAGCTGTTTTTT
CASSRGLAGYTGELFF
>TRBJ1-4|TRBV28|NA|NA
TGTGCCAGCAGCCCGAGTGGGAGGGTAGAAAAACTGTTTTTT
CASSPSGRVEKLFF
>TRBJ2-1|TRBV10-3|few|TRBD1
TGTGCCATCAGACCGGGACAGGGGGGAAATGAGCAGTTCTTC
CAIRPGQGGNEQFF
>TRBJ1-4|TRBV7-2|NA|NA
TGTGCCAGCAGCCCTCTAGGGGTAAATGAAAAACTGTTTTTT
CASSPLGVNEKLFF
>TRBJ1-2|TRBV5-1|NA|TRBD1
TGCGCCAGCAGCTTAACCGACAGGGCCCAGGAAGGCTACACCTTC
CASSLTDRAQEGYTF
>TRBJ1-6|TRBV5-1|NA|NA
TGCGCCAGCAGCTATTCTAGCTCCTATAATTCACCCCTCCACTTT
CASSYSSSYNSPLHF
>TRBJ2-3|TRBV7-9|NA|TRBD2
TGTGCCAGCAGCTTAGGGGTATTTGCGGAAGCGGGGGGCACAGATACGCAGTATTTT
CASSLGVFAEAGGTDTQYF
>TRBJ2-5|TRBV10-3|NA|TRBD2
TGTGCCATCAGTCCCCAGACTAGCGGGGTCTCAGAGACCCAGTACTTC
CAISPQTSGVSETQYF
>TRBJ1-2|TRBV28|NA|TRBD1
TGTGCCAGCAGTTTGGGTGGGACAGAGATCTATGGCTACACCTTC
CASSLGGTEIYGYTF
>TRBJ1-1|TRBV29-1|NA|NA
TGCAGCGTTGACCTCTCCGGACAGAACACTGAAGCTTTCTTT
CSVDLSGQNTEAFF
>TRBJ2-7|TRBV29-1|NA|NA
TGCAGCGTTGTTGAGACAGTCTTATCCTACGAGCAGTACTTC
CSVVETVLSYEQYF
>TRBJ2-7|TRBV18|NA|NA
TGTGCCAGCTCACCACGGGGCGACTCCTACGAGCAGTACTTC
CASSPRGDSYEQYF
>TRBJ2-2|TRBV19|NA|NA
TGTGCCAGTACGGGGAGGACGAACACCGGGGAGCTGTTTTTT
CASTGRTNTGELFF
>TRBJ1-2|TRBV30|NA|TRBD1
TGTGCCTGGCACCGGGACAGGGAGAATGGCTACACCTTC
CAWHRDRENGYTF
>TRBJ2-3|TRBV9|NA|TRBD2
TGTGCCAGCAGCTACCGGGGGGACACAGATACGCAGTATTTT
CASSYRGDTDTQYF
>TRBJ1-1|TRBV19|NA|NA
TGTGCCAGTACCCGGGCCTCGACAGAGAACACTGAAGCTTTCTTT
CASTRASTENTEAFF
>TRBJ2-7|TRBV5-1|NA|TRBD2
TGCGCCAGCACCGGGACTAGCGGGGCCTACGAGCAGTACTTC
CASTGTSGAYEQYF
>TRBJ2-6|TRBV5-1|NA|NA
TGCGCCAGCAGCTTGGGACAGGTGTACTCTGGGGCCAACGTCCTGACTTTC
CASSLGQVYSGANVLTF
>TRBJ2-7|TRBV11-2|NA|NA
TGTGCCAGCAGCTTGCCAGACACCTACGAGCAGTACTTC
CASSLPDTYEQYF
>TRBJ2-5|TRBV5-1|NA|NA
TGCGCCAGCAGCGGGGACACCGGAGACCAAGAGACCCAGTACTTC
CASSGDTGDQETQYF
>TRBJ2-3|TRBV11-2|once|TRBD2
TGTGCCAGCAGCTTTTGGCTGAGCGGGGGGATTACAGATACGCAGTATTTT
CASSFWLSGGITDTQYF
>TRBJ1-1|TRBV18|NA|NA
TGTGCCAGCTCGCAAACAGAGTACACTGAAGCTTTCTTT
CASSQTEYTEAFF
>TRBJ1-6|TRBV18|NA|NA
TGTGCCAGCTCACCGGCAGGGCAGGGCTCTTCACCCCTCCACTTT
CASSPAGQGSSPLHF
>TRBJ1-1|TRBV29-1|once|NA
TGCAGCGTTGACGGTCCGGGAAACACTGAAGCTTTCTTT
CSVDGPGNTEAFF
>TRBJ2-7|TRBV4-2|NA|TRBD2
TGTGCCAGCAGCCAAGGAACTAGCGGCTGGGGCGAGCAGTACTTC
CASSQGTSGWGEQYF
>TRBJ1-1|TRBV3-1/TRBV3-2|NA|TRBD1
TGTGCCAGCAGCCAGGGACAGGGGGAGGCTGAAGCTTTCTTT
CASSQGQGEAEAFF
>TRBJ1-1|TRBV4-1|NA|NA
TGCGCCAGCAGCCAACTACGACGTGTTGCGGACACTGAAGCTTTCTTT
CASSQLRRVADTEAFF
>TRBJ1-6|TRBV18|NA|NA
TGTGCCAGCTCCCTCGGTCAGGGTAAAAATTCACCCCTCCACTTT
CASSLGQGKNSPLHF